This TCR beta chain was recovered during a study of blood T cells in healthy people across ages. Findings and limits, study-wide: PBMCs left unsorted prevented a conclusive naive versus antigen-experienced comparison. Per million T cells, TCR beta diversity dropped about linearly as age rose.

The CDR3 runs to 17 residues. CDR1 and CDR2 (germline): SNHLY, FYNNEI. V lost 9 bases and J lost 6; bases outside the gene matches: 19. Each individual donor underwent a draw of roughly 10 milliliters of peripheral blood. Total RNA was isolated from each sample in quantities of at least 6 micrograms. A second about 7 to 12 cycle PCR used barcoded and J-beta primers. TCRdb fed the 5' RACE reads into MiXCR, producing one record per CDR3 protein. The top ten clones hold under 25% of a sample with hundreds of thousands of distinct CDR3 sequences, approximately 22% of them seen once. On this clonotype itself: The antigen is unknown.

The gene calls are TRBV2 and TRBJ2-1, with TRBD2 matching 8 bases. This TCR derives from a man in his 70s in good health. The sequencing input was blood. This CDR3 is CARGGSLAGLVGNEQFF. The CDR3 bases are TGTGCCAGGGGGGGGTCATTAGCGGGGTTGGTGGGCAATGAGCAGTTCTTC.